This TCR beta chain was found in a study of cytomegalovirus exposure and HLA in healthy donors (dated by TCRdb to the late 2010s). For the wider study: In an earlier analysis of some 550 of the donors, around 290 Gb of sequence data and some 120 million unique TCR beta sequences from about 179 million T cells were reported. High-throughput TCR immunosequencing, statistical association of individual TCRs with disease status, and machine learning were combined to predict cytomegalovirus infection status. The later analysis used no new phenotypic data to find candidate immune exposures, relying instead on TCR beta sequences and their occurrence across donors. The study aimed to test whether cataloging public T cell receptors could reveal signatures of past pathogen exposure. An early release that covered 500 to 800 HLA-typed donors contained about 300 gigabases of sequencing data and around 85 million unique TCR sequences. In an earlier analysis of 500 to 650 of the donors, high-throughput TCR beta sequencing was used to judge whether each TCR beta V gene segment behaved as functional or pseudogenic. About five DR-DQ haplotypes were treated as single units for association and clustering because of strong linkage in the cohort. Class I and class II HLA loci were covered by the typing at four-digit resolution. All discovery cohort repertoires had been generated on a single sequencing platform. Across 300 to 500 genotyped donors of the cohort, an average of about 240,000 unique TCR beta nucleotide sequences per donor were sequenced, and roughly a sixth of those sequences were non-productive. To study patterns of TCR occurrence, a later analysis re-analyzed previously published TCR beta repertoires from 666 donors and added high-resolution HLA genotyping. A later genetic analysis took genome-wide SNP genotypes for about 60% of the roughly 670 donors and used that subset as a discovery cohort. The study used immunosequencing to profile the T cell repertoires of under 700 subjects and linked those repertoires to cytomegalovirus serostatus. Typing coverage varied by locus: about 620-630 donors for A, B, C, DRB1 and DQB1; approximately 500 for DQA1; over 600 for DPA1; roughly 450 for DPB1. Besides the first cohort of approximately 670 subjects, a separate validation cohort made up of about 120 different subjects was used. Donor age, sex, ethnicity and CMV serostatus were collected together with the repertoire data. The genetic ancestry cluster associated with self-reported Caucasian donors included about 81% of the roughly 400 genotyped donors.

Broad study findings and their caveats: Specific HLA alleles were associated with 15,000 to 20,000 TCR beta sequences at a false discovery rate of 0.05 in a later analysis. Only TCR beta chains were sequenced in this cohort, and the absence of alpha or paired-chain data limited detectable features. CMV serostatus was the only immune exposure information available for the cohort. In a later analysis, several top co-occurrence clusters were reported to appear linked to parvovirus B19, influenza, CMV and Epstein-Barr virus. A cluster of highly shared sequence variants was judged likely to be a technical artifact of the sequencing pipeline. A later genetic analysis reported fewer N-insertions in productive TCRs among donors in an Asian-associated ancestry cluster than the roughly 620-donor mean. Compared with equally common non-associated chains, HLA-associated TCR beta chains in a later analysis were more clonally expanded and had lower generation probabilities. An earlier analysis of approximately 600 of the donors showed that most TCR beta V segments appeared in productive rearrangements either about 87% or about 30% of the time, which broadly matched IMGT annotations. A later genetic analysis associated a missense DCLRE1C variant with V-gene and J-gene trimming of TCR beta chains, and an independent cohort replicated the association. A later analysis found that TCR association rates varied across HLA loci, with DRB1 alleles showing the most associated TCRs and HLA-C alleles the fewest. Because the 87-base-pair reads could not distinguish some IMGT-functional V segments, including TRBV6-2 and TRBV6-3, those segments were excluded. Because some donors lacked HLA typing at each locus, the association tests relied only on the typed subset. It was suggested by the authors that the approach could potentially be generalized to other disease states and immunological phenotypes. Correlated functional status among segregating V segments might reflect linkage disequilibrium, but an unknown experimental factor could not be ruled out. Cytomegalovirus status was reported to be diagnosed by the classifier with high specificity and sensitivity in both the original and validation cohorts. Sequencing depth was assumed to be roughly uniform across donors in the presence/absence analyses, though that assumption may not hold. When HLA alleles, especially DR and DQ, strongly co-occurred, TCR associations were difficult to assign to individual alleles. A further reported finding was that TCR beta sequences accurately predicted the HLA-A and HLA-B alleles for most subjects in the first cohort. Most TCR sequences were seen in very few donors, while some public TCRs were found in many individuals. A few of the identified cytomegalovirus-associated TCR beta chains were confirmed in vitro to be specific for cytomegalovirus antigens. Most CMV-associated TCR beta chains appeared to be HLA-restricted in a later analysis, and the HLA associations seemed to be driven largely by CMV exposure. Because counts were too low, around 18 rarely observed V segments, including chromosome 9 orphons, were left out of the earlier analysis of 587 of the donors. The study listed 164 TCR beta chains as associated with cytomegalovirus.

The cohort was made up of hundreds of healthy bone marrow donors. Cohort members were all nominally healthy when sampled, although unrecorded immune exposures were likely present. The donor tested CMV seronegative, placing the donor among the 350 to 400 seronegative members of the cohort. A peripheral blood sample was provided by each donor, and peripheral blood mononuclear cells were used for TCR beta sequencing. The Qiagen DNeasy Blood Extraction Kit was used to extract genomic DNA from the blood cell samples. This clone was picked up a small number of times. Its antigen target is currently unknown. No base qualities exist here, and no much larger clone lies one base off it. The CDR3 goes from the cysteine to the phenylalanine over 13 residues. Only the CDR3 portion is preserved as DNA: 39 bases, with reading frame beginning at the first base. V is reduced by 9 bases and J by 7 bases, leaving a spacing of 15 bases between them. CDR1 and CDR2 (LGHNA, YNFKEQ) derive from the germline V gene.

The protocol used for the library was the immunoSEQ multiplex PCR assay. For the multiplex PCR, a mixture combining 60 forward primers for TCR Vbeta segments and 13 reverse primers for TCR Jbeta segments was used. A multiplex PCR assay on genomic DNA amplified the CDR3 region of rearranged TCR beta genes. The Illumina HiSeq System was used to sequence the amplified TCR beta libraries as 87-base-pair reads. The paper's processing steps were these. A later analysis counted some 80 million unique TCR beta chains across the approximately 700 repertoires, and around 9.9 million of these chains were shared by at least two donors. A nearest-neighbor algorithm error-corrected the raw reads and collapsed the reads into unique sequences, merging closely related sequences to remove PCR and sequencing errors. To assign V, D and J gene segments, CDR3 sequences were aligned to IMGT reference sequences. For a sequence to be retained, at least a six-nucleotide match to both a V gene segment and a J gene segment was required. Rearrangements were called productive when the CDR3 lacked stop codons and stayed in frame with V and J; all others were non-productive. CDR3 was defined according to IMGT convention as the region running from the second conserved V-encoded cysteine to the conserved J-encoded phenylalanine. The earlier analysis of 587 of the donors excluded sequences that lacked an unambiguous match to a single V gene segment. An earlier analysis of 587 of the donors called V segments functional above 56.7% productive rearrangements and segregating when the between-donor standard deviation exceeded 5%. A statistical classification framework was built to diagnose cytomegalovirus status from the catalog of TCR beta chain sequences. V and J gene assignment, in a later analysis, came from comparing TCR nucleotide sequences with IMGT/GENE-DB human TR gene sequences. Using the TCRdist pipeline, a later analysis assigned CDR3 sequences along with most-parsimonious VDJ recombination scenarios. A later analysis defined each TCR beta chain by its CDR3 amino acid sequence plus V-gene family, and excluded reads lacking a unique V-gene family. In a later analysis, 500 to 650 highly shared, low-generation-probability nucleotide sequences were removed to address suspected cross-contamination and a sequencing artifact. In a later analysis, a clonal expansion index for each public chain was calculated from normalized within-repertoire ranks of inferred template counts. In a later analysis, generation probabilities were computed with a VDJ recombination model fitted to out-of-frame rearrangements, and the resulting probabilities were checked against IGoR. Hypergeometric tests were used in a later analysis to score TCR-TCR, TCR-HLA and TCR-CMV co-occurrence, with a repertoire-size bias correction applied to the TCR pairs. In a later analysis, false discovery rates were estimated by permuting HLA or CMV assignments 20 times. A later analysis grouped co-occurring TCRs with DBSCAN, adding TCRdist sequence similarity when clustering within HLA-allele-positive subsets. For co-occurrence clustering, repertoires with fewer than 30,000 or more than 120,000 public chains were excluded, along with 4 to 6 repertoires with anomalous nucleotide sharing. TCRdb retrieved this table from immuneACCESS and kept in-frame rearrangements only. Not all clones are present; in checked studies, unresolved V genes account for under half, and no reason is known for the remainder. The V and J calls and clone size are taken from that table; D and trimming were inferred from the DNA. The sample profile shows 100,000 to 150,000 clones; about 61% of them were found once. The leading ten clones occupy under 2.5% of the sample.

Sample: PBMCs. The TCR was taken from a woman aged 40 to 55 in good health and CMV-seronegative. The chain is encoded by TRBV4-2 joined to TRBJ1-4, and TRBD1 may be the D gene, going by 5 matching bases. The encoded CDR3 is CASTGDAREKLFF. The nucleotide sequence reads as follows: TGTGCCAGTACGGGGGATGCGCGTGAAAAACTGTTTTTT.